This record covers a single TCR beta chain. Its antigen is undetermined. Among three donor pairs, the unstimulated naive, memory, effector memory and TEMRA subsets underwent sequencing. Trimming took off 5 bases at V and 7 bases at J, with 12 bases between the two ends. The germline V gene has CDR1 LGHNA and CDR2 YNFKEQ. This CDR3 is built from 14 residues. This specimen comes from a study of siplizumab effects on memory and regulatory T cells. General study points: No naive or memory phenotype could be assigned to roughly 75-97% of proliferating clones. The authors did not confirm suppressive function in proliferating Tregs from siplizumab cultures. The apparent diversity of naive T cells exceeded that of memory cells, and naive T cells seemed to make a major contribution to the alloresponse.

TCRdb's copy holds only in-frame clones and misses some; the assay was immunoSEQ multiplex PCR. This table holds tens of thousands of clones, approximately 87% found once. Sequences were obtained from memory CD4+ T cells sorted from blood. This chain uses TRBV4-2 with TRBJ1-6; D gene ambiguous. The clonotype was recovered from a human donor in good health. CDR3 amino acids: CASSLQGVNSPLHF. The CDR3 DNA sequence: TGTGCCAGCAGCTTGCAAGGAGTGAATTCACCCCTCCACTTT.